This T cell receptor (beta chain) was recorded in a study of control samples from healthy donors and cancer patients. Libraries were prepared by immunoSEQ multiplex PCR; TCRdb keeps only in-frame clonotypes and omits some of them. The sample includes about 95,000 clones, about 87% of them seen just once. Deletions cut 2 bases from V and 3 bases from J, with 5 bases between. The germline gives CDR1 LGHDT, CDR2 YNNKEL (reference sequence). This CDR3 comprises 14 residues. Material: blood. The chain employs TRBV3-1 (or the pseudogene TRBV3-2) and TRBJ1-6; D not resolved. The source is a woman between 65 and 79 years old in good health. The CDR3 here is CASSQSDYNSPLHF. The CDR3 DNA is TGTGCCAGCAGCCAATCAGACTATAATTCACCCCTCCACTTT.